The clone carrying this T cell receptor (beta chain) has more than one count but fewer than ten. Its target is not known. Other DNA sequences within the sample encode an identical CDR3. The record originates from a study of PD-1 blockade in classical Hodgkin lymphoma. Whole-study results and caveats: Complete responders had baseline diversity similar to newly diagnosed patients. Researchers reported that CD4+ TCR diversity, though not CD8+, rose significantly by C4D1.

Each of the patients experienced relapse following autologous stem cell transplantation, and their brentuximab vedotin exposure differed. Sequencing used immunoSEQ multiplex PCR; TCRdb keeps in-frame clones, though not all of them. Of 12,000 or so clones listed, about 85% are singletons. V lost 7 bases and J lost 0, with 2 bases in between. The CDR3 covers 11 residues. Germline CDR1 reads MNHEY; CDR2 reads SMNVEV (reference sequence). This clonotype originated in a human donor with classical Hodgkin lymphoma. This chain connects TRBV27 to TRBJ2-3; D not resolved. This sample comprised peripheral blood mononuclear cells (PBMCs), obtained at baseline. CDR3 nucleotide sequence: TGTGCCAGCACCAGCACAGATACGCAGTATTTT. It is translated as CASTSTDTQYF.